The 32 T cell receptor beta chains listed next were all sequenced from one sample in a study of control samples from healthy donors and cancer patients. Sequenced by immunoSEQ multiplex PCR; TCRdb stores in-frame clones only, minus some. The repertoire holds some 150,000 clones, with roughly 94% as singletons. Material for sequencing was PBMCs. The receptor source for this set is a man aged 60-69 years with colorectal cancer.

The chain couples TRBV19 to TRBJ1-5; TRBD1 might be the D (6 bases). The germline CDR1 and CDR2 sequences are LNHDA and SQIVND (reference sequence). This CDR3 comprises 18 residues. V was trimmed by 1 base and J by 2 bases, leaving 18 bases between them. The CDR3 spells CASSIGLGQSLGNQPQHF. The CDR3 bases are TGTGCCAGTAGTATAGGTCTAGGACAGTCCCTGGGCAATCAGCCCCAGCATTTT.

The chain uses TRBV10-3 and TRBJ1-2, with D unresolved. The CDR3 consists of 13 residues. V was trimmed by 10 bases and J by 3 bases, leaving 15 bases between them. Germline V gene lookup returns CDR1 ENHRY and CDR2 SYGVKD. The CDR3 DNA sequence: TGTGCCAGCTCGGAGGAGTTAGACTATGGCTACACCTTC. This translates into CASSEELDYGYTF.

In DNA, the CDR3 is TGTGCCTGGAGTGGGGTATTGGGTGTTCTTGACTATGGCTACACCTTC. This translates into CAWSGVLGVLDYGYTF. The rearrangement links TRBV30 to TRBJ1-2, with D unclear. In germline, CDR1 is GTSNPN, CDR2 SVGIG (reference sequence). The CDR3 runs to 16 residues. The V and J ends lost 1 base and 3 bases respectively, with 18 bases between them.

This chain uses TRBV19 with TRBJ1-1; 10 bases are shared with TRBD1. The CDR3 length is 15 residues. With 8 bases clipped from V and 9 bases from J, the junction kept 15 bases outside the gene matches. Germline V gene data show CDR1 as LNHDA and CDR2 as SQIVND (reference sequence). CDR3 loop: CASLSDRGQVGKAFF. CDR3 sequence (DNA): TGTGCCAGTTTAAGTGACAGGGGGCAAGTAGGTAAAGCTTTCTTT.

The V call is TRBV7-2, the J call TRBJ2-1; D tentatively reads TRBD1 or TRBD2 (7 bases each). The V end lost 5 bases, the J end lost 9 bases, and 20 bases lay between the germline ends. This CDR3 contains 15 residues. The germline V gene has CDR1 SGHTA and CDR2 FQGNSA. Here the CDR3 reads CASSPRQGGDGEQFF. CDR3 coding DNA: TGTGCCAGCAGCCCCCGGCAGGGGGGGGATGGTGAGCAGTTCTTC.

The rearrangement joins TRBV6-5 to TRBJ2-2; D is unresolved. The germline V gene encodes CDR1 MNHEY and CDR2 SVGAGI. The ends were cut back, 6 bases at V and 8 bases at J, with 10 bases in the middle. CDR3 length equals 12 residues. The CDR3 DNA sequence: TGTGCCAGCAGCCTCTTTAGGGGGGAGCTGTTTTTT. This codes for CASSLFRGELFF.

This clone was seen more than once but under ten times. CDR3 residues: CAWSNERTGNTIYF. The CDR3 DNA reads as TGTGCCTGGAGTAATGAAAGGACTGGAAACACCATATATTTT. The rearrangement links TRBV30 to TRBJ1-3; no reliable D call. CDR3 length: 14 amino acids. Trimming stripped 2 bases from V and 2 bases from J, with 10 bases between. Germline-derived CDR1 and CDR2 are GTSNPN and SVGIG (reference sequence).

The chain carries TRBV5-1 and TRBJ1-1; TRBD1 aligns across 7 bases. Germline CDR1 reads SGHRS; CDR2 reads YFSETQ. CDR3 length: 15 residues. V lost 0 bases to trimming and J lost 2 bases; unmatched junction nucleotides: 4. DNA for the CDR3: TGCGCCAGCAGCTTGGGCGACAGGGTTAACACTGAAGCTTTCTTT. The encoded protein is CASSLGDRVNTEAFF. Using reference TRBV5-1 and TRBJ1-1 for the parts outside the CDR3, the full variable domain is KAGVTQTPRYLIKTRGQQVTLSCSPISGHRSVSWYQQTPGQGLQFLFEYFSETQRNKGNFPGRFSGRQFSNSRSEMNVSTLELGDSALYLCASSLGDRVNTEAFFGQGTRLTVV.

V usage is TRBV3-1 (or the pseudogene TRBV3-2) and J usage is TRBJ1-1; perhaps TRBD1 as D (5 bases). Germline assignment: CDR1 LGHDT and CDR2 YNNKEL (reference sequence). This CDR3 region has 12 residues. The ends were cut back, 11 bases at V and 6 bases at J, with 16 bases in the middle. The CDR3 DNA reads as TGTGCCTCACTGGGGGGGGGATCTGAAGCTTTCTTT. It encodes CASLGGGSEAFF.

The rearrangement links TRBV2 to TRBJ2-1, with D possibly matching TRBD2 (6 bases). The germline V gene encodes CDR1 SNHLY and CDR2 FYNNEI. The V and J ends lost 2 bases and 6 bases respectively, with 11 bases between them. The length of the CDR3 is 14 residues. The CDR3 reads CASSEPGGSNEQFF. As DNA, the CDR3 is TGTGCCAGCAGTGAACCCGGGGGAAGCAATGAGCAGTTCTTC.

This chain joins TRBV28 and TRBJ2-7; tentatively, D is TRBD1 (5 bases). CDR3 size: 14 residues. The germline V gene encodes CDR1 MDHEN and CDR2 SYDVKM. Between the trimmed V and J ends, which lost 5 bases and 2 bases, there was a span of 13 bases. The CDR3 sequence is CASSGAPGPYEQYF. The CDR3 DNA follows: TGTGCCAGCAGTGGGGCTCCGGGTCCCTACGAGCAGTACTTC. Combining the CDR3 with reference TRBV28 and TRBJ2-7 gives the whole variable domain DVKVTQSSRYLVKRTGEKVFLECVQDMDHENMFWYRQDPGLGLRLIYFSYDVKMKEKGDIPEGYSVSREKKERFSLILESASTNQTSMYLCASSGAPGPYEQYFGPGTRLTVT.

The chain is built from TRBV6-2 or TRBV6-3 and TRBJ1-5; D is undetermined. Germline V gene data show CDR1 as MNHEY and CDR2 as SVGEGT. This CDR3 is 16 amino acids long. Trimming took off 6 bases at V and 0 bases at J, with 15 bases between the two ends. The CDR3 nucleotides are TGTGCCAGCAGCCCTCGGACGGGTTATAGCAATCAGCCCCAGCATTTT. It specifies CASSPRTGYSNQPQHF.

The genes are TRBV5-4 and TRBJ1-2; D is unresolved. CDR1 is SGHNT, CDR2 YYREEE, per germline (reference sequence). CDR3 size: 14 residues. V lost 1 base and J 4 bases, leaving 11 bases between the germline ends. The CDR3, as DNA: TGTGCCAGCAGCTTGCAGACGGCTCCCTATGGCTACACCTTC. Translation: CASSLQTAPYGYTF. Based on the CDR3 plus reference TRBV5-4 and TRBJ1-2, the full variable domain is ETGVTQSPTHLIKTRGQQVTLRCSSQSGHNTVSWYQQALGQGPQFIFQYYREEENGRGNFPPRFSGLQFPNYSSELNVNALELDDSALYLCASSLQTAPYGYTFGSGTRLTVV.

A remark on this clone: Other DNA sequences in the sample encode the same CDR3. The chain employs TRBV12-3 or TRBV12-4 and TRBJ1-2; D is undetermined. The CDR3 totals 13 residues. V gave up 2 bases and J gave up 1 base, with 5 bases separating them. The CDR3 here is CASSLSGNYGYTF. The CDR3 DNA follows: TGTGCCAGCAGTTTATCGGGTAACTATGGCTACACCTTC.

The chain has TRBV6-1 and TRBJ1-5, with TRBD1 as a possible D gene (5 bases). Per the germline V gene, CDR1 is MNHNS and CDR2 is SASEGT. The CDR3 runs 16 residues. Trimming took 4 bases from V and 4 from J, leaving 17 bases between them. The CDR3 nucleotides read TGTGCCAGCAGTGGGGGCCTTGGCGGAGGTAATCAGCCCCAGCATTTT. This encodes CASSGGLGGGNQPQHF.

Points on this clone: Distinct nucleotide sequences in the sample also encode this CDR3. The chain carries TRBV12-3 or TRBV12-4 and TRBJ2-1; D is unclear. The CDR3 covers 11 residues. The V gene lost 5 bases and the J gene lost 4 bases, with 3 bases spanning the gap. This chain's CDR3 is CASSSYNEQFF. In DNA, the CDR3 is TGTGCCAGCAGTAGTTACAATGAGCAGTTCTTC.

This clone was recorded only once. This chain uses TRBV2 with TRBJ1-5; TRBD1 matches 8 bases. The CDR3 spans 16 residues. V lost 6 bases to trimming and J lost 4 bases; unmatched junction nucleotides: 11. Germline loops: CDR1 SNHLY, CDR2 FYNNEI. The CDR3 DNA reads TGTGCCAGCAGGAGGACAGGGAGGAACTGGAATCAGCCCCAGCATTTT. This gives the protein CASRRTGRNWNQPQHF.

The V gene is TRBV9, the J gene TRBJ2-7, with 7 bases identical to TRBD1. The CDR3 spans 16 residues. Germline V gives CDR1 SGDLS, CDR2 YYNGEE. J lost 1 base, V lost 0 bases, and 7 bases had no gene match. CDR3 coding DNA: TGTGCCAGCAGCGTAGATCCCCAGGGGGTGTCCTACGAGCAGTACTTC. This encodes CASSVDPQGVSYEQYF.

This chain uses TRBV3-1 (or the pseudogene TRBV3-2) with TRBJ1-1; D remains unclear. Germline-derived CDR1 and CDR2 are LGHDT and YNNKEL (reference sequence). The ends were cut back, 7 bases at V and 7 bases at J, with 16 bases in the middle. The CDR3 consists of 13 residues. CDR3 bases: TGTGCCAGCACCAATATGGGGAATCTTGAAGCTTTCTTT. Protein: CASTNMGNLEAFF.

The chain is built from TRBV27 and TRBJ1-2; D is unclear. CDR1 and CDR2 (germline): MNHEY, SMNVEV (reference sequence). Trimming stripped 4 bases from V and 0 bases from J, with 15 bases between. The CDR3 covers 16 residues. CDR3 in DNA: TGTGCCAGCAGTTCTCCCTGGGGTCTATCTAACTATGGCTACACCTTC. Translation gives CASSSPWGLSNYGYTF.

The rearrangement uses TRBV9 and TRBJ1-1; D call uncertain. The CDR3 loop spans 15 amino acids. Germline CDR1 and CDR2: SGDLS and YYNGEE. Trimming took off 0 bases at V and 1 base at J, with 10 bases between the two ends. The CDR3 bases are TGTGCCAGCAGCGTAGGTGGCCGGCCGAACACTGAAGCTTTCTTT. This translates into CASSVGGRPNTEAFF.

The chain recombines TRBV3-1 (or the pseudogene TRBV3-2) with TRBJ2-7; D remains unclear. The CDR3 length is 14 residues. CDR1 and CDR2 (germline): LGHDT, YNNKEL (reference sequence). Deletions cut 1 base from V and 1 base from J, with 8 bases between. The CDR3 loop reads CASSQAYGSYEQYF. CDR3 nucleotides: TGTGCCAGCAGCCAAGCGTACGGGTCCTACGAGCAGTACTTC.

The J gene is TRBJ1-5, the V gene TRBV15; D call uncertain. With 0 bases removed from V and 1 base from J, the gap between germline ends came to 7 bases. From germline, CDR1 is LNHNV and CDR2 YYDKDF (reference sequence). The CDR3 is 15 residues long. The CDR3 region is CATSRDEWSNQPQHF. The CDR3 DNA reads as TGTGCCACCAGCAGAGATGAGTGGAGCAATCAGCCCCAGCATTTT.

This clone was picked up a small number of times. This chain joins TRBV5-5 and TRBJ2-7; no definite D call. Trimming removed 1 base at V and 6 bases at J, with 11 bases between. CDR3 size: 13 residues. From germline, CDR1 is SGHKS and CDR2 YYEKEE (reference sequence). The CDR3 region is CASSLMTFGEQYF. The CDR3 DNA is TGTGCCAGCAGCTTGATGACATTCGGCGAGCAGTACTTC.

The CDR3 DNA reads TGTGCCACCAGCAGAGCAACATGGGGGACTGAAGCTTTCTTT. This translates into CATSRATWGTEAFF. V and J are TRBV15 and TRBJ1-1, with D maybe TRBD1 (5 bases). Between the trimmed V and J ends, which lost 1 base and 5 bases, there was a span of 11 bases. The CDR3 is 14 residues long. Germline CDR1 is LNHNV and CDR2 is YYDKDF (reference sequence).

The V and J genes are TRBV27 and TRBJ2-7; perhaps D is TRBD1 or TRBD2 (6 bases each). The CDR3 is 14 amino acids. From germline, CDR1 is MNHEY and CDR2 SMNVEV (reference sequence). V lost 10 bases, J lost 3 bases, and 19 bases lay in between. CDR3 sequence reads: CATAPDGGNYEQYF. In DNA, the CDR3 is TGTGCCACCGCCCCCGACGGGGGCAACTACGAGCAGTACTTC.

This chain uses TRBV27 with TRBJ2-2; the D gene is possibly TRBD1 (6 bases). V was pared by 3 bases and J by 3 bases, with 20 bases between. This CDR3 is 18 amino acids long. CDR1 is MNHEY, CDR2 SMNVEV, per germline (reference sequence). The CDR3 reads CASSLALTDSLHTGELFF. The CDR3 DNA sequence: TGTGCCAGCAGTTTGGCCTTGACGGACAGCCTCCACACCGGGGAGCTGTTTTTT.

CDR3 sequence (DNA): TGTGCCAGCAGCGTAAATAACAGGGGAGGGGACATTCAGTACTTC. This translates into CASSVNNRGGDIQYF. The chain links TRBV9 to TRBJ2-4; D is perhaps TRBD1 or TRBD2 (7 bases each). The V and J ends lost 1 base and 8 bases respectively, with 16 bases between them. Per germline, CDR1 SGDLS and CDR2 YYNGEE. This CDR3 contains 15 residues.

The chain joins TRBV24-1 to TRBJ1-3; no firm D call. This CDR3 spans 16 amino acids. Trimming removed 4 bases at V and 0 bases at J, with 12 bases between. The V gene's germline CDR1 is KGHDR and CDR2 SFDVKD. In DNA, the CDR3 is TGTGCCACCAGTGACCCCCGACGGATCTCTGGAAACACCATATATTTT. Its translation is CATSDPRRISGNTIYF.

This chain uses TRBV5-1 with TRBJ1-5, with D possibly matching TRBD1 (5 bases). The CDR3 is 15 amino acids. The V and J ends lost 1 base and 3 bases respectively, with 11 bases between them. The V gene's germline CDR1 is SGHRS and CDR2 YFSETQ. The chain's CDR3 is CASSLNSGANQPQHF. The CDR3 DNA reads TGCGCCAGCAGCTTGAACAGTGGGGCCAATCAGCCCCAGCATTTT.

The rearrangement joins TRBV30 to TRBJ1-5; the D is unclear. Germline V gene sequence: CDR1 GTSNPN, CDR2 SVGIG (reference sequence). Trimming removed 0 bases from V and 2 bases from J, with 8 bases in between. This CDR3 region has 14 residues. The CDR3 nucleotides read TGTGCCTGGAGTGTCCGACTTGGCAATCAGCCCCAGCATTTT. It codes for CAWSVRLGNQPQHF. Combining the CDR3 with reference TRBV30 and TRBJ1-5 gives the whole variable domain SQTIHQWPATLVQPVGSPLSLECTVEGTSNPNLYWYRQAAGRGLQLLFYSVGIGQISSEVPQNLSASRPQDRQFILSSKKLLLSDSGFYLCAWSVRLGNQPQHFGDGTRLSIL.

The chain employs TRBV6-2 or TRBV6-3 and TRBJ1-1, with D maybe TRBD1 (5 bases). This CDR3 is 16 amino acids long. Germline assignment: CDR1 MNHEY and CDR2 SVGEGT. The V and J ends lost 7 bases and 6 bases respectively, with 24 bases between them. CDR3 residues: CASIPGRTPSIPEAFF. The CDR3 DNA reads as TGTGCCAGCATCCCGGGACGGACTCCATCCATACCTGAAGCTTTCTTT.